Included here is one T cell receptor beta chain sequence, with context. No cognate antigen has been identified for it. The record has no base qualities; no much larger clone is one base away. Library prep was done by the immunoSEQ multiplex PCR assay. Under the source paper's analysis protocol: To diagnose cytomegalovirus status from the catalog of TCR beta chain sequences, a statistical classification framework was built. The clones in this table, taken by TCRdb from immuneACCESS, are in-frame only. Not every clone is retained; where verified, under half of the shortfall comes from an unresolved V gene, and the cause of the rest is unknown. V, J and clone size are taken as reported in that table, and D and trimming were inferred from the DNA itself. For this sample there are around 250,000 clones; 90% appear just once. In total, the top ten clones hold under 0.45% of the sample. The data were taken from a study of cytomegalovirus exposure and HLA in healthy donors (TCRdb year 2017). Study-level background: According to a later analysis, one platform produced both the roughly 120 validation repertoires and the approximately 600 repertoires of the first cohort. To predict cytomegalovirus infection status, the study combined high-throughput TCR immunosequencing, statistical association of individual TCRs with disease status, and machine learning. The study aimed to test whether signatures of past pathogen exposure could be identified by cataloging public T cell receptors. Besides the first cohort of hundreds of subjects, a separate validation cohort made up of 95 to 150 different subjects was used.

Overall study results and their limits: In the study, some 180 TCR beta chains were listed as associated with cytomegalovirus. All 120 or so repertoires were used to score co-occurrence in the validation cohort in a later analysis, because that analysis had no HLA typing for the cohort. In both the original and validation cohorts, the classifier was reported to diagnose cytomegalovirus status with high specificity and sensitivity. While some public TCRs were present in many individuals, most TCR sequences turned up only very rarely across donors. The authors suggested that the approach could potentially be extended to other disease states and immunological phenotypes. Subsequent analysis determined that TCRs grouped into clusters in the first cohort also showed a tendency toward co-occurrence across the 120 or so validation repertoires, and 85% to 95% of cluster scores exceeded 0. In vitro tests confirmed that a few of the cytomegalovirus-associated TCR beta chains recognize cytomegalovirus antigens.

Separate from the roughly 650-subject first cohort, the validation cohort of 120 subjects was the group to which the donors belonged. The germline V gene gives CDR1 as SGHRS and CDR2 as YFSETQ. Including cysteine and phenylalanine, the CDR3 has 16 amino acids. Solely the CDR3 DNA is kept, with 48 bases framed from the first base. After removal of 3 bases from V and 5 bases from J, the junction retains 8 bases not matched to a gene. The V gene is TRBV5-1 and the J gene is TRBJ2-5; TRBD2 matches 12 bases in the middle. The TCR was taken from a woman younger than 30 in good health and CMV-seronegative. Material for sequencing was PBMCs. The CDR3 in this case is CASSSQTSGGGETQYF. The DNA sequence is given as TGCGCCAGCAGCTCGCAGACTAGCGGGGGCGGGGAGACCCAGTACTTC.